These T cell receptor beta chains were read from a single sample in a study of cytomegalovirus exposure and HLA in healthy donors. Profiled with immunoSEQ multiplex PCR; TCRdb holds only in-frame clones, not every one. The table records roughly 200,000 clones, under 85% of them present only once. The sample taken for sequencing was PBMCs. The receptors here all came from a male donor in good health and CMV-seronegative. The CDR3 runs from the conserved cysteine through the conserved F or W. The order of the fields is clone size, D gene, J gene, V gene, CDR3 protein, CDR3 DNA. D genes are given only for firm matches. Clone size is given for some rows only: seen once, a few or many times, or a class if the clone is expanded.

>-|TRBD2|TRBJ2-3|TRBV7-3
CASSLAPLTSGGTDTQYF
TGTGCCAGCAGCTTAGCTCCTTTGACTAGCGGGGGCACAGATACGCAGTATTTT
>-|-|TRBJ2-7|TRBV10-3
CAISVLETSYEQYF
TGTGCCATCAGTGTATTGGAGACCTCCTACGAGCAGTACTTC
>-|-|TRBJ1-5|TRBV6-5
CASSPGGTQHF
TGTGCCAGCAGCCCCGGGGGAACCCAGCATTTT
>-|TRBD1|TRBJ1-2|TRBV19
CASTVGQGAWGYTF
TGTGCCAGTACCGTCGGCCAGGGGGCTTGGGGCTACACCTTC
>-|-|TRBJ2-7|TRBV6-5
CASSYSGRTYEQYF
TGTGCCAGCAGTTACTCGGGCAGGACCTACGAGCAGTACTTC
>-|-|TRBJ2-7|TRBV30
CAWRRDLGQYF
TGTGCCTGGAGAAGAGATCTCGGGCAGTACTTC
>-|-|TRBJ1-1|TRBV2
CASRIIGTFEAFF
TGTGCCAGCAGGATTATAGGGACATTTGAAGCTTTCTTT
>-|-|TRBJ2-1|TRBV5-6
CASSRTFYNEQFF
TGTGCCAGCAGCAGGACTTTTTACAATGAGCAGTTCTTC
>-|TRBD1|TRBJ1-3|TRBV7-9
CASSAGTAGNTIYF
TGTGCCAGCAGCGCAGGGACAGCTGGAAACACCATATATTTT
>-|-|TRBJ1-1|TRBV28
CASSGAGGGNTEAFF
TGTGCCAGCAGTGGCGCTGGGGGCGGCAACACTGAAGCTTTCTTT
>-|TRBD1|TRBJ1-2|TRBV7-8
CASSPRRGQGYTF
TGTGCCAGCAGCCCCAGGAGGGGGCAGGGCTACACCTTC
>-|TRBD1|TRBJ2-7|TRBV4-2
CASSQEISQGNSYEQYF
TGTGCCAGCAGCCAAGAGATCTCACAGGGGAACTCCTACGAGCAGTACTTC
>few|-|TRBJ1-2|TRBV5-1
CASSLQWGDYTF
TGCGCCAGCAGCTTGCAATGGGGGGACTACACCTTC
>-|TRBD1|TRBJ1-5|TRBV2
CASTPGTGSQPQHF
TGTGCCAGCACCCCCGGGACAGGGAGTCAGCCCCAGCATTTT
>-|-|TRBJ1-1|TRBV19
CASSPRFARNTEAFF
TGTGCCAGTAGTCCGAGGTTCGCAAGGAACACTGAAGCTTTCTTT
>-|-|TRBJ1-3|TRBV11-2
CASRTQGTGNTIYF
TGTGCCAGCAGGACACAGGGTACAGGAAACACCATATATTTT
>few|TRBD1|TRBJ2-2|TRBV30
CAWKPGQENTGELFF
TGTGCCTGGAAACCGGGACAGGAGAACACCGGGGAGCTGTTTTTT
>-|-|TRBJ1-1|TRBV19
CASSIWDVRGTEAFF
TGTGCCAGTAGTATTTGGGACGTCAGGGGAACTGAAGCTTTCTTT
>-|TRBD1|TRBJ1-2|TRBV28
CASSLTGGGYTF
TGTGCCAGCAGTTTGACAGGGGGCGGCTACACCTTC
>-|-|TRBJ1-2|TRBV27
CASSTQRGAYGYTF
TGTGCCAGCAGTACCCAGCGGGGGGCCTACGGCTACACCTTC
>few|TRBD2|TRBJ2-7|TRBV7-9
CSSSWGGEQYF
TGTTCCAGCAGCTGGGGGGGCGAGCAGTACTTC
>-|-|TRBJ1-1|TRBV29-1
CSFLMEGLNTEAFF
TGCAGCTTCCTCATGGAGGGTTTGAACACTGAAGCTTTCTTT
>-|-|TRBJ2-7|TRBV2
CASRTPRVLEQYF
TGTGCCAGCAGGACCCCCAGGGTTCTCGAGCAGTACTTC
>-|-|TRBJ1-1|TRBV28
CASSSRPNTEAFF
TGTGCCAGCAGTTCCAGGCCGAACACTGAAGCTTTCTTT
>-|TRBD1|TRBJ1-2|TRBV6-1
CASSEVDRGSYGYTF
TGTGCCAGCAGTGAAGTCGACAGGGGAAGCTATGGCTACACCTTC
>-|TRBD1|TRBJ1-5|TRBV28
CASSSGQGRSNQPQHF
TGTGCCAGCAGTTCCGGACAGGGCCGTAGCAATCAGCCCCAGCATTTT
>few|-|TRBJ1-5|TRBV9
CASSVHSNQPQHF
TGTGCCAGCAGCGTTCATAGCAATCAGCCCCAGCATTTT
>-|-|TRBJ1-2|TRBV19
CASSPGMYGYTF
TGTGCCAGTAGTCCGGGAATGTATGGCTACACCTTC
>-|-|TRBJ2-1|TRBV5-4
CASSTGPQGHNEQFF
TGTGCCAGCAGCACGGGTCCACAAGGCCACAATGAGCAGTTCTTC
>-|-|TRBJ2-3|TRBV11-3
CASSLGGADTQYF
TGTGCCAGCAGCTTAGGGGGCGCAGATACGCAGTATTTT
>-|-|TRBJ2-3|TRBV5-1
CASSPRGRDTDTQYF
TGCGCCAGCAGCCCGAGGGGGCGGGACACAGATACGCAGTATTTT
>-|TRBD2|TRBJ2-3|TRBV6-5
CASSYSGLAGTDTQYF
TGTGCCAGCAGTTACTCTGGGCTAGCGGGCACAGATACGCAGTATTTT
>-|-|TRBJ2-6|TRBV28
CASSLVESSGANVLTF
TGTGCCAGCAGTTTAGTAGAAAGCTCTGGGGCCAACGTCCTGACTTTC